This passage covers 30 T cell receptor beta chains from one sample sequenced in a study of technical replicates of blood from a few donors. Produced via immunoSEQ multiplex PCR; TCRdb's table is partial and in-frame only. The sample comprises 80,000 or so clones, about 98% of which are singletons, and approximately 0.15% rests with the top ten. Sequencing was done on a sample of T cells isolated from PBMCs. The source is a human donor in good health.

The rearrangement uses TRBV27 and TRBJ2-7; the D gene is possibly TRBD2 (6 bases). V was cut by 0 bases and J by 4 bases, with 16 bases left in between. Germline values: CDR1 MNHEY, CDR2 SMNVEV (reference sequence). The CDR3 sequence is 16 residues long. CDR3 nucleotide sequence: TGTGCCAGCAGTTTATCGAACCCGGGACTCCCTTACGAGCAGTACTTC. It codes for CASSLSNPGLPYEQYF.

The V call is TRBV27, the J call TRBJ1-6; D ambiguous. Germline V gives CDR1 MNHEY, CDR2 SMNVEV (reference sequence). The CDR3 consists of 18 residues. V lost 6 bases, J lost 0 bases, and 18 bases lay in between. CDR3 sequence: CASRREYLFSSYNSPLHF. DNA of the CDR3: TGTGCCAGCAGAAGGGAGTATCTCTTCAGCTCCTATAATTCACCCCTCCACTTT.

The chain carries TRBV7-9 and TRBJ2-1; the match to TRBD2 covers 7 bases. V was pared by 0 bases and J by 3 bases, with 8 bases of the junction left unmatched. The length of the CDR3 is 17 residues. Germline CDR1 reads SEHNR; CDR2 reads FQNEAQ (reference sequence). In DNA, the CDR3 is TGTGCCAGCAGCTTAGCAGGGAGGGCGGGCTTCTACAATGAGCAGTTCTTC. Translation gives CASSLAGRAGFYNEQFF.

J is TRBJ1-5 and V is TRBV18; D uncertain. Germline V gene lookup returns CDR1 KGHSH and CDR2 LQKENI. This CDR3 contains 17 residues. The ends were cut back, 1 base at V and 2 bases at J, with 15 bases in the middle. The CDR3 region has the DNA TGTGCCAGCTCACCACTGGCGGCGAGTGAGGGCAATCAGCCCCAGCATTTT. This gives the protein CASSPLAASEGNQPQHF.

For the CDR3, the DNA is TGCGCCAGCAGCTTGGCCGCGGTAGTCAAGGTTCTTCTACATCACAATGAGCAGTTCTTC. Translating gives CASSLAAVVKVLLHHNEQFF. The V call is TRBV5-1, the J call TRBJ2-1; D gene uncertain. The CDR3 has 20 residues. The ends were cut back, 0 bases at V and 5 bases at J, with 27 bases in the middle. Germline CDR1 SGHRS, CDR2 YFSETQ.

The chain carries TRBV9 and TRBJ1-2; possibly TRBD1 for D (5 bases). V shed 7 bases and J shed 2 bases, with 12 bases lying between them. Germline V gene sequence: CDR1 SGDLS, CDR2 YYNGEE. This CDR3 region has 13 residues. The CDR3 spells CASRGQPNYGYTF. The CDR3 region has the DNA TGTGCCAGCCGAGGACAACCCAACTATGGCTACACCTTC.

J is TRBJ1-4 and V is TRBV14, with 8 positions matching TRBD1. The V segment lost 1 base and the J segment 3 bases; nucleotides outside the gene matches: 7. CDR3 length: 17 residues. Germline V gene data show CDR1 as SGHDN and CDR2 as FVKESK. The CDR3 sequence: CASSQGSGGAANEKLFF. The CDR3 DNA reads as TGTGCCAGCAGCCAAGGGTCAGGGGGCGCGGCTAATGAAAAACTGTTTTTT. Filled out from reference TRBV14 and TRBJ1-4, the complete variable domain reads EAGVTQFPSHSVIEKGQTVTLRCDPISGHDNLYWYRRVMGKEIKFLLHFVKESKQDESGMPNNRFLAERTGGTYSTLKVQPAELEDSGVYFCASSQGSGGAANEKLFFGSGTQLSVL.

The CDR3 region is CASSPQAGEFSYEQYF. The CDR3 DNA reads TGTGCCAGCAGCCCACAAGCGGGAGAGTTTTCCTACGAGCAGTACTTC. This sequence joins TRBV5-8 and TRBJ2-7; 8 bases are shared with TRBD2. In germline, CDR1 is SGHTS, CDR2 YDEGEE. The CDR3 runs 16 residues. The J segment lost 1 base and the V segment lost 4 bases, leaving 10 bases of the junction unmatched.

The J gene is TRBJ1-2, the V gene TRBV11-3, with 8 bases matching TRBD1. CDR3 size: 15 residues. CDR1 and CDR2 (germline): SGHNT, YENEEA. V shed 0 bases, J shed 4 bases, and the junction held 4 bases outside the gene matches. The chain's CDR3 is CASSLESGGGYGYTF. In DNA form, the CDR3 reads TGTGCCAGCAGCTTAGAATCAGGGGGCGGCTATGGCTACACCTTC.

The V call is TRBV7-9, the J call TRBJ2-3, with 7 positions matching TRBD1. Germline V lookup: CDR1 SEHNR, CDR2 FQNEAQ (reference sequence). Trimming at V came to 1 base and at J to 2 bases, leaving 12 bases not matched to a gene. This CDR3 contains 18 residues. In nucleotides, the CDR3 is TGTGCCAGCAGCTTAGATAAAAAGGGGGCTTTCTACACAGATACGCAGTATTTT. This codes for CASSLDKKGAFYTDTQYF.

The rearrangement links TRBV12-2 to TRBJ2-7; the table's D gene call, TRBD2, was not cross checked with the DNA. TRBV12-2 corresponds to a pseudogene. The CDR3 covers 18 residues. The CDR3 sequence is CASRLPRTSIIKNYEQYF. CDR3 in DNA: TGTGCAAGTCGCTTACCTAGAACGTCGATCATTAAAAACTACGAGCAGTACTTC.

The chain combines TRBV18 with TRBJ2-5, with D hard to call. Trimming removed 0 bases at V and 5 bases at J, with 7 bases between. Germline CDR1 and CDR2: KGHSH and LQKENI. The CDR3 covers 13 residues. As DNA, the CDR3 is TGTGCCAGCTCACCACCGGCGGCGGAGACCCAGTACTTC. Its translation: CASSPPAAETQYF.

This rearrangement joins TRBV28 to TRBJ1-1, with unresolved D. This CDR3 is 14 amino acids long. V was clipped by 3 bases and J by 5 bases, with 13 bases between them. Germline-derived CDR1 and CDR2 are MDHEN and SYDVKM. CDR3 residues: CASSFPLAGTEAFF. CDR3 nucleotides: TGTGCCAGCAGTTTTCCCCTTGCGGGGACTGAAGCTTTCTTT.

The V gene is TRBV4-2, the J gene TRBJ2-1; D is ambiguous. CDR3 length: 16 amino acids. Per the germline V gene, CDR1 is LGHNA and CDR2 is YNFKEQ. Deletions cut 0 bases from V and 0 bases from J, with 9 bases between. CDR3 sequence reads: CASSQERRSSYNEQFF. Here the CDR3 DNA reads TGTGCCAGCAGCCAAGAGAGGCGTAGCTCCTACAATGAGCAGTTCTTC.

The genes are TRBV27 and TRBJ1-2, with D possibly being TRBD1 (5 bases). The CDR3 contains 15 residues. V was pared by 4 bases and J by 0 bases, with 12 bases between. CDR1 is MNHEY, CDR2 SMNVEV, per germline (reference sequence). The CDR3 DNA follows: TGTGCCAGCAGTTACCAGGGATGGGCTAACTATGGCTACACCTTC. The encoded protein is CASSYQGWANYGYTF.

The gene calls are TRBV6-6 and TRBJ2-1; D is unresolved. The germline V and J ends were trimmed by 0 bases and 12 bases, with 9 bases remaining between them. The CDR3 spans 12 residues. Germline V lookup: CDR1 MNHNY, CDR2 SVGAGI (reference sequence). CDR3 in amino acids: CASSYSGQVQFF. The CDR3 DNA reads as TGTGCCAGCAGTTACTCGGGCCAGGTGCAGTTCTTC.

This clone was recorded only once. The rearrangement uses TRBV11-3 and TRBJ1-1; TRBD1 aligns across 7 bases. Germline V CDR1 and CDR2: SGHNT, YENEEA. The CDR3 has 15 amino acids. V lost 5 bases, J lost 3 bases, and 9 bases stayed unmatched. CDR3 nucleotides: TGTGCCAGCAGCCAGAGACAGGGTTTGGACACTGAAGCTTTCTTT. This encodes CASSQRQGLDTEAFF.

The V and J genes are TRBV5-1 and TRBJ1-1; unclear D gene. The V gene lost 0 bases and the J gene lost 5 bases, with 11 bases spanning the gap. Germline V gene sequence: CDR1 SGHRS, CDR2 YFSETQ. This CDR3 is 14 amino acids long. CDR3 loop: CASSLAGSQTEAFF. The DNA of the CDR3 is TGCGCCAGCAGCTTGGCTGGCAGTCAAACTGAAGCTTTCTTT.

The rearrangement uses TRBV5-6 and TRBJ1-1, with D unclear. Germline assignment: CDR1 SGHDT and CDR2 YYEEEE. The CDR3 covers 14 residues. The V end lost 0 bases, the J end lost 1 base, and 7 bases lay between the germline ends. The CDR3: CASSLGAQNTEAFF. CDR3 in DNA: TGTGCCAGCAGCTTGGGGGCCCAGAACACTGAAGCTTTCTTT.

The rearrangement links TRBV19 to TRBJ2-3; maybe TRBD2 (6 bases). The V gene lost 6 bases and the J gene lost 1 base, with 17 bases spanning the gap. The CDR3 is 16 amino acids. Per germline, CDR1 LNHDA and CDR2 SQIVND (reference sequence). The CDR3 DNA reads TGTGCCAGTAGGCGGACTCTCCCGGGGGGCACAGATACGCAGTATTTT. It is translated as CASRRTLPGGTDTQYF.

The chain employs TRBV28 and TRBJ2-2, with 12 positions matching TRBD2. V lost 2 bases to trimming and J lost 5 bases; unmatched junction nucleotides: 3. CDR1 is MDHEN, CDR2 SYDVKM, per germline. The CDR3 covers 16 residues. The CDR3 here is CASSLDLAGGTGELFF. DNA of the CDR3: TGTGCCAGCAGTTTAGATCTAGCGGGAGGGACCGGGGAGCTGTTTTTT.

The chain has TRBV12-5 and TRBJ2-7; 9 bases agree with TRBD1. The V and J ends lost 9 bases and 7 bases, in that order; junction bases with no gene match: 10. The CDR3 totals 13 residues. Germline CDR1 is LGHNT and CDR2 is FRNRAP. The CDR3 loop reads CASGGDRGAEQYF. The CDR3 DNA reads TGTGCTAGCGGGGGAGACAGGGGGGCTGAGCAGTACTTC.

J is TRBJ2-7 and V is TRBV5-1, with 11 bases identical to TRBD2. V was pared by 8 bases and J by 4 bases, with 11 bases of the junction left unmatched. Germline CDR1 reads SGHRS; CDR2 reads YFSETQ. This CDR3 is 15 amino acids long. The CDR3 DNA reads as TGCGCCAGTAGGCCCGGTGGACTAGCGGGTTACGAGCAGTACTTC. This encodes CASRPGGLAGYEQYF.

This chain links TRBV4-1 with TRBJ2-1; 7 bases are a match to TRBD1. The V gene's germline CDR1 is MGHRA and CDR2 YSYEKL. Trimming cost V 1 base and J 0 bases; bases outside gene matches: 6. The CDR3 extends over 17 amino acids. As DNA, the CDR3 is TGCGCCAGCAGCCAAGGCCTCCGACAGGGCTCCTACAATGAGCAGTTCTTC. This codes for CASSQGLRQGSYNEQFF.

V and J are TRBV4-1 and TRBJ2-1, with D perhaps matching TRBD1 (5 bases). The CDR3 length is 14 residues. Trimming removed 0 bases at V and 12 bases at J, with 15 bases between. The germline gives CDR1 MGHRA, CDR2 YSYEKL. CDR3 bases: TGCGCCAGCAGCCAAGATAATTTTCAGGGATGGCAGTTCTTC. Amino acids: CASSQDNFQGWQFF.

This chain connects TRBV7-9 to TRBJ2-1; the D gene is possibly TRBD1 (5 bases). Trimming cost V 2 bases and J 9 bases, with 8 bases left between them. In germline, CDR1 is SEHNR, CDR2 FQNEAQ (reference sequence). The CDR3 has 12 amino acids. The CDR3 nucleotides read TGTGCCAGCAGCTTACAGGGTACTGAGCAGTTCTTC. Its translation: CASSLQGTEQFF.

This clone is a singleton in its sample. The rearrangement uses TRBV7-9 and TRBJ1-1, with D possibly TRBD1 on 5 matching bases. V was shortened by 5 bases and J by 3 bases, with 10 bases between the two germline ends. Germline CDR1 is SEHNR and CDR2 is FQNEAQ (reference sequence). The CDR3 consists of 13 residues. CDR3 region: CASSRSGDTEAFF. CDR3 nucleotides: TGTGCCAGCAGCCGATCGGGGGACACTGAAGCTTTCTTT. The complete variable domain, with remaining parts taken from reference TRBV7-9 and TRBJ1-1, reads DTGVSQNPRHKITKRGQNVTFRCDPISEHNRLYWYRQTLGQGPEFLTYFQNEAQLEKSRLLSDRFSAERPKGSFSTLEIQRTEQGDSAMYLCASSRSGDTEAFFGQGTRLTVV.

The DNA of the CDR3 is TGTGCCAGCAGTTACCCGGGACAGGGGGCGACAGATACGCAGTATTTT. Translation gives CASSYPGQGATDTQYF. The chain combines TRBV6-5 with TRBJ2-3; 12 bases fit TRBD1. Germline lookup yields CDR1 MNHEY and CDR2 SVGAGI. CDR3 length: 16 residues. Trimming at V came to 2 bases and at J to 3 bases, leaving 3 bases not matched to a gene.

This chain links TRBV7-9 with TRBJ2-5; possibly TRBD2 for D (6 bases). V shed 0 bases and J shed 4 bases, with 6 bases lying between them. Germline-derived CDR1 and CDR2 are SEHNR and FQNEAQ (reference sequence). CDR3 size: 13 residues. This chain's CDR3 is CASSLAGGETQYF. DNA for the CDR3: TGTGCCAGCAGCTTAGCGGGAGGAGAGACCCAGTACTTC.

CDR3 sequence (DNA): TGTGCCAGCAGCCGCCCCTATAGGGGTGGTGGAAACACCATATATTTT. Its translation: CASSRPYRGGGNTIYF. The gene calls are TRBV5-6 and TRBJ1-3; D possibly corresponds to TRBD1 (5 bases). The V gene lost 4 bases and the J gene lost 3 bases, with 17 bases spanning the gap. The length of the CDR3 is 16 residues. Germline lookup yields CDR1 SGHDT and CDR2 YYEEEE.